The source of this T cell receptor (beta chain) is a study of blood T cell repertoires in COVID-19. In the study overall: Acute and convalescent COVID-19 samples came from the United States, Italy and Spain. Sample material is recorded as cDNA or gDNA derived from T cells, B-cell-depleted T cells, or PBMCs.

The germline V gene has CDR1 LNHNV and CDR2 YYDKDF (reference sequence). The CDR3 loop spans 15 amino acids. The germline V and J ends were trimmed by 0 bases and 9 bases, with 15 bases remaining between them. Seattle patients were enrolled during active infection and followed longitudinally. Original processing notes: Quantification of nucleated cells was approximated via reference gene primer amplification. TCRdb's copy holds only in-frame clones and misses some; the assay was immunoSEQ multiplex PCR. The V and J calls and clone size come from that table; D and trimming were worked out from the DNA. Of a few hundred thousand clones detected, around 87% appear once; the ten largest clones hold roughly 4.9%.

The material sequenced was peripheral blood. This rearrangement joins TRBV15 to TRBJ1-5; unclear D gene. This receptor was taken from a woman aged 60-75 years with COVID-19, enrolled during active disease. The CDR3 nucleotides read TGTGCCACCAGCAGAGATTTGGGTGGTTCGGGGCCCCAGCATTTT. This gives the protein CATSRDLGGSGPQHF.